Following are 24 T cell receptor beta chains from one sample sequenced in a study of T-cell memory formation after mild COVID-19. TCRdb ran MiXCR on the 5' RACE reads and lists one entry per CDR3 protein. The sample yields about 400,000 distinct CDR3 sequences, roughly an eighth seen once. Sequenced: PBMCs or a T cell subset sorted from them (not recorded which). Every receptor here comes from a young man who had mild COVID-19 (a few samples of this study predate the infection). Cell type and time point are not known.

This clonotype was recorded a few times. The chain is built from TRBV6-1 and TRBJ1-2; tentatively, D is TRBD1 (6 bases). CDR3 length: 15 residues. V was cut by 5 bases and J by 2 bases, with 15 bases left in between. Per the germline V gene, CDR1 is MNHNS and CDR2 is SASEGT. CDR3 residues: CASSQEQGSNYGYTF. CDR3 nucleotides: TGTGCCAGCAGTCAAGAACAGGGATCCAACTATGGCTACACCTTC.

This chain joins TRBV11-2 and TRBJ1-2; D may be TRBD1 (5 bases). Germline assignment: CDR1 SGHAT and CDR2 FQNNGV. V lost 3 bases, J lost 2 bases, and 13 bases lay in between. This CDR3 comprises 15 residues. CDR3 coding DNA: TGTGCCAGCAGCTTTTCTTGGGACTTGAACTATGGCTACACCTTC. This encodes CASSFSWDLNYGYTF.

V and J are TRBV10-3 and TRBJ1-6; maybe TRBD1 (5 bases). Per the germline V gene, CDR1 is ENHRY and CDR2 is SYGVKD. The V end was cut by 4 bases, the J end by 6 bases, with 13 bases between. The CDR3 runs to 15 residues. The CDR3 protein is CAISGGGSGNSPLHF. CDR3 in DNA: TGTGCCATCAGTGGGGGGGGAAGCGGTAATTCACCCCTCCACTTT.

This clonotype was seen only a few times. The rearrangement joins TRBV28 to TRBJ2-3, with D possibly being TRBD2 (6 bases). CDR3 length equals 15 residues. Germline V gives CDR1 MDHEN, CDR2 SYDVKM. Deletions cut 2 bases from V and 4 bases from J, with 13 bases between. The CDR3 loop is CASSLGGAWADTQYF. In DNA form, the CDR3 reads TGTGCCAGCAGTTTAGGCGGGGCCTGGGCAGATACGCAGTATTTT.

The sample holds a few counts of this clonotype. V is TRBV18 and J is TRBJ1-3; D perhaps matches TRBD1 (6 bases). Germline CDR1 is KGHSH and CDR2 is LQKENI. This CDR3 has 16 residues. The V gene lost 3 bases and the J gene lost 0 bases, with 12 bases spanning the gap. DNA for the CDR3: TGTGCCAGCTCACCGGGACAATCCTTCTCTGGAAACACCATATATTTT. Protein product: CASSPGQSFSGNTIYF.

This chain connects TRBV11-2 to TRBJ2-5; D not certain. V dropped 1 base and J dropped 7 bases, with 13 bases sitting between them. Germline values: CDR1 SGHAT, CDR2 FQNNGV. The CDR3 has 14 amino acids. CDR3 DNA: TGTGCCAGCAGCTTAGGGATTCTGGAAGCGACCCAGTACTTC. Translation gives CASSLGILEATQYF.

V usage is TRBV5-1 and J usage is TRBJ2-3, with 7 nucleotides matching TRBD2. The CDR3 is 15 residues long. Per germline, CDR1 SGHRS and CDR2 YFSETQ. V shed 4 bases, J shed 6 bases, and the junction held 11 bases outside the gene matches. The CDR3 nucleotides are TGCGCCAGCAGCCCCCGAGGGGCTAGCGGTGATACGCAGTATTTT. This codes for CASSPRGASGDTQYF.

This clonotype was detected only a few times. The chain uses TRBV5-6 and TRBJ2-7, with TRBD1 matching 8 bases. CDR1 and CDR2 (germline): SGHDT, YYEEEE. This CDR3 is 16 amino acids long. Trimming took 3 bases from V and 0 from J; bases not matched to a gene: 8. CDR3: CASSSIDRGSSYEQYF. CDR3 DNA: TGTGCCAGCAGCTCGATAGACAGGGGCAGCTCCTACGAGCAGTACTTC.

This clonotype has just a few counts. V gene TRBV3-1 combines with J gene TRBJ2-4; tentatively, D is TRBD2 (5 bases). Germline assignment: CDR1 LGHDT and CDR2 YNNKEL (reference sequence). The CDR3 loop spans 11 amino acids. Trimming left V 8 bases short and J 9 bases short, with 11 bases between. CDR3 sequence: CASGLAGIQYF. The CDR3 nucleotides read TGTGCCAGCGGGCTGGCGGGCATTCAGTACTTC. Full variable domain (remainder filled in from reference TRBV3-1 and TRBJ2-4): DTAVSQTPKYLVTQMGNDKSIKCEQNLGHDTMYWYKQDSKKFLKIMFSYNNKELIINETVPNRFSPKSPDKAHLNLHINSLELGDSAVYFCASGLAGIQYFGAGTRLSVL.

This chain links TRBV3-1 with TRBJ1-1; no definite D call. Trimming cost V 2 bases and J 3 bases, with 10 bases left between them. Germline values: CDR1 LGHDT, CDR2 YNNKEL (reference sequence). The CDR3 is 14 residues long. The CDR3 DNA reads TGTGCCAGCAGCCAACGGGGAGGTGACACTGAAGCTTTCTTT. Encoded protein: CASSQRGGDTEAFF.

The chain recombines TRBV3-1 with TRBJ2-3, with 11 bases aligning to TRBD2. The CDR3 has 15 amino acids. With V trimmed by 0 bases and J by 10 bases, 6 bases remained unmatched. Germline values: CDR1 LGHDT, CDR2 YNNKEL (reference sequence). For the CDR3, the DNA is TGTGCCAGCAGCCAAGATCGGGGACTAGCGGTTGCGCAGTATTTT. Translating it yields CASSQDRGLAVAQYF.

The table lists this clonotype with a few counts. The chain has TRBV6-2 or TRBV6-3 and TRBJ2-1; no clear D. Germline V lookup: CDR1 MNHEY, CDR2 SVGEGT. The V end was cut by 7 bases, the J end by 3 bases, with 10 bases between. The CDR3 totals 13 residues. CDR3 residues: CASTLGLYNEQFF. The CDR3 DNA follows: TGTGCCAGCACCTTGGGCCTCTACAATGAGCAGTTCTTC.

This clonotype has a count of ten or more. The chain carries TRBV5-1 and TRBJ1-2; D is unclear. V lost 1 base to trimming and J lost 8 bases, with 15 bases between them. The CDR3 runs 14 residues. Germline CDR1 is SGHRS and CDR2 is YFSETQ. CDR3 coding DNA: TGCGCCAGCAGCTTGAAGGGCTCAGTGGGGGGCTACACCTTC. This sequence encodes CASSLKGSVGGYTF.

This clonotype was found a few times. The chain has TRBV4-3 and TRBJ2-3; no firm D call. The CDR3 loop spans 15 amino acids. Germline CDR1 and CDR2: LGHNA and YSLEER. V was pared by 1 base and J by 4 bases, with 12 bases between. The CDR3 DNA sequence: TGCGCCAGCAGCCAAGCGATGGAGTTTTCAGATACGCAGTATTTT. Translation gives CASSQAMEFSDTQYF.

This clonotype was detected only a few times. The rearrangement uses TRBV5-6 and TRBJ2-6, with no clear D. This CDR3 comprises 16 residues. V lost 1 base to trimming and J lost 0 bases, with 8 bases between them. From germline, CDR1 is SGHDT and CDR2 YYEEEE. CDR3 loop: CASSLRRFSGANVLTF. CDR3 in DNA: TGTGCCAGCAGCTTGCGACGGTTCTCTGGGGCCAACGTCCTGACTTTC.

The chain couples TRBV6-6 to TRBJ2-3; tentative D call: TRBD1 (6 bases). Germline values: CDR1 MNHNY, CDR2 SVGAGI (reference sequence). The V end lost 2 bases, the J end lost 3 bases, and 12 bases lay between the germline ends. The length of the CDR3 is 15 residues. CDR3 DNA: TGTGCCAGCAGTTACCTTGGGGGCCCTACAGATACGCAGTATTTT. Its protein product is CASSYLGGPTDTQYF.

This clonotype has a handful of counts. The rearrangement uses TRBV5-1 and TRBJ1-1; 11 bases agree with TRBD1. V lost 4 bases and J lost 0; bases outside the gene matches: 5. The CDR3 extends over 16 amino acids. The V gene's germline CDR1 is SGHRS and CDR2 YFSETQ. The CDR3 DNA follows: TGCGCCAGCAGCCCACGGACAGGGGGCATGAACACTGAAGCTTTCTTT. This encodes CASSPRTGGMNTEAFF. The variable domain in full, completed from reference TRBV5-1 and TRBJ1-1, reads KAGVTQTPRYLIKTRGQQVTLSCSPISGHRSVSWYQQTPGQGLQFLFEYFSETQRNKGNFPGRFSGRQFSNSRSEMNVSTLELGDSALYLCASSPRTGGMNTEAFFGQGTRLTVV.

CDR3 amino acids: CSAAGTGSRNTIYF. As DNA, the CDR3 is TGCAGTGCTGCGGGGACAGGTAGTCGAAACACCATATATTTT. The gene calls are TRBV20-1 and TRBJ1-3, with 8 positions matching TRBD1. The trim removed 5 bases at V and 5 bases at J, leaving 8 bases unmatched. This CDR3 comprises 14 residues. Germline CDR1 DFQATT, CDR2 SNEGSKA (reference sequence).

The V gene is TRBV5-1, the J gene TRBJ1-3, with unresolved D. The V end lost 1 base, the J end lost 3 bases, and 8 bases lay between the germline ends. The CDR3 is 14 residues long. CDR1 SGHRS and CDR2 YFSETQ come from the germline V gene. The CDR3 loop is CASSLFSDGNTIYF. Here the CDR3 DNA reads TGCGCCAGCAGCTTGTTCTCAGATGGAAACACCATATATTTT.

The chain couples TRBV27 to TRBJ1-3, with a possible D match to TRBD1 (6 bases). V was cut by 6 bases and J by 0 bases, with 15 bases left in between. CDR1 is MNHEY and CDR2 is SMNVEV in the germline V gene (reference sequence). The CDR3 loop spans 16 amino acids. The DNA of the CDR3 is TGTGCCAGCAGGCCTCTCCGGGACACCTCTGGAAACACCATATATTTT. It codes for CASRPLRDTSGNTIYF.

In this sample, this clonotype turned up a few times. CDR3 in DNA: TGTGCCAGCAGCTTGGCCGAGGTCCCAGATACGCAGTATTTT. The encoded protein is CASSLAEVPDTQYF. The chain has TRBV5-5 and TRBJ2-3, with unresolved D. Germline V gene sequence: CDR1 SGHKS, CDR2 YYEKEE (reference sequence). Trimming stripped 0 bases from V and 4 bases from J, with 9 bases between. The CDR3 covers 14 residues.

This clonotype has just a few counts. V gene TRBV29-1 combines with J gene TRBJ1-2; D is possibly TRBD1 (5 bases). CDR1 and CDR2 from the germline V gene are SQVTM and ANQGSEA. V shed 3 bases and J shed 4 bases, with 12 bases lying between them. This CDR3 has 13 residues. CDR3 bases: TGCAGCGTTGATTGGGACCGGGGCTATGGCTACACCTTC. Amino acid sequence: CSVDWDRGYGYTF.

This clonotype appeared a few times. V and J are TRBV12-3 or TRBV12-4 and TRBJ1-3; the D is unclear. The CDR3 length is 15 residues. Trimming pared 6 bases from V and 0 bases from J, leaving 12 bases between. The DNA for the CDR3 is TGTGCCAGCAGCCCGCGGCCCTTCTCTGGAAACACCATATATTTT. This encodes CASSPRPFSGNTIYF.

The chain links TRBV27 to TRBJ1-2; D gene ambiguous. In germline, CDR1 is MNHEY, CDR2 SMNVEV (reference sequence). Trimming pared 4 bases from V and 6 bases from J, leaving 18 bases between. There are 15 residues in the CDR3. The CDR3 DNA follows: TGTGCCAGCAGTTCGGGAGGAGGAACCTCGAATGGCTACACCTTC. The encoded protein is CASSSGGGTSNGYTF.